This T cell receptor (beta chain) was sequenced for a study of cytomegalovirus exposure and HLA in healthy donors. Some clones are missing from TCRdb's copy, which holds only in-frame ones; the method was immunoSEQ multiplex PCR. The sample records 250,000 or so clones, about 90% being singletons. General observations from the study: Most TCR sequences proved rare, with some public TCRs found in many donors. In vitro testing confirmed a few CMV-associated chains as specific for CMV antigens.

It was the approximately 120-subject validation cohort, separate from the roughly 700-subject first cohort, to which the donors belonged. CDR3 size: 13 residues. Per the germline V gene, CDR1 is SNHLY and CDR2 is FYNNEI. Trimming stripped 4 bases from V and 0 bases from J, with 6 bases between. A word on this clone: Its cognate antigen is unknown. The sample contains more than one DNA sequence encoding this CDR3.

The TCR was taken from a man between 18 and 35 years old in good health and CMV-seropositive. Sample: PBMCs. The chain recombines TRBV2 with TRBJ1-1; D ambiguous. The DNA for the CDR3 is TGTGCCAGCAGTGGGCAGGTGAACACTGAAGCTTTCTTT. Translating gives CASSGQVNTEAFF.